The sequence of this TCR beta chain was determined in a study of OX40 agonist ivuxolimab in advanced cancers. Background for the entire study: Ivuxolimab, which targeted the costimulatory receptor OX40 (CD134), was an agonistic, fully human IgG2 monoclonal antibody. Intravenous ivuxolimab was administered to patients every 2 weeks at six dose levels: 0.01, 0.1, 0.3, 1.5, 3 and 10 mg/kg. Of the approximately 53 patients in dose escalation, around 20 had hepatocellular carcinoma, about 15 had melanoma, 9 had renal cell carcinoma and 9 had head and neck cancer. In the dose-escalation cohort, around four fifths of patients were male, and the mean age was approximately 60 years, with a range of 23 to 79. Prior anti-PD-1, anti-PD-L1 or anti-CTLA-4 therapy was permitted, and 30% to 50% of dose-escalation patients had received checkpoint inhibitors. Partial responses occurred in three dose-escalation patients: two with cutaneous melanoma and one with hepatocellular carcinoma. Peripheral TCRbeta sequencing was intended to test whether TCR sequence diversity was altered and clonal T-cell expansion was caused by ivuxolimab. The paper covers the monotherapy dose-escalation part of the phase I ivuxolimab trial, which included N of about 56 patients.

Genomic DNA was isolated from the sorted cells so that the TCRbeta CDR3 region could be sequenced. The immunoSEQ Assay was used to sequence the TCRbeta CDR3 regions. What TCRdb holds here is the immuneACCESS table cut down to in-frame rearrangements. Part of the clones is not present; checked against another copy, under half of the missing clones reflect an unresolved V gene, and the others are unexplained. The sample has about 62,000 clones on record, around 81% of them singletons. 3.7% of the sample is taken by the ten largest. Results the study describes overall, beyond this receptor: Low levels of normalized T-cell clonal expansion were also seen in some patients who did not respond. After ivuxolimab, more expanded clones were found on average in CD8+ T cells than in CD4+ T cells. At doses from 0.1 to 3.0 mg/kg, clonal expansion was seen in both CD4+ and CD8+ blood T cells between baseline and week 6. Antigen specificity was not determined for the clonally expanded peripheral T cells. In the 0.1-3.0 mg/kg groups, partial responders were among the patients with the lowest normalized peripheral clonal expansion, particularly in CD8+ T cells.

This clone was seen just once. Its cognate antigen has yet to be identified. Within one base of it there is no much larger clone, and no base qualities were kept. Spanning cysteine to phenylalanine, the CDR3 consists of 16 amino acids. The only DNA kept is the CDR3, 48 bases in frame from the first base. The germline V gene yields SGHTA for CDR1 and FQGNSA for CDR2. The trial excluded patients who had a history of autoimmune disease or were on systemic immunosuppression. Peripheral blood for TCR sequencing was drawn from every dose cohort at baseline, at cycle 4 day 1 and at cycle 7 day 1. Samples came from an open-label, multicenter, first-in-human phase I dose-escalation trial of ivuxolimab. Adults with locally advanced or metastatic melanoma, renal cell carcinoma, hepatocellular carcinoma or head and neck squamous cell carcinoma were enrolled in the trial. Before TCR sequencing, CD4+ T cells and CD8+ T cells from peripheral blood were sorted into separate populations.

The sequence came from an adult with an advanced solid tumor such as melanoma, head and neck, liver or kidney cancer. The sequencing here drew on CD4+ or CD8+ T cells sorted from blood, taken in a trial of the OX40 agonist ivuxolimab. This sequence uses TRBV7-2 and TRBJ2-5, with 10 bases in between that match TRBD2. The J call may not be correct, given that the DNA end is closer to TRBJ2-7. The CDR3 has the sequence CASSYLPGLAFYEQYF. The sequenced DNA is TGTGCCAGCAGCTATTTACCGGGACTAGCGTTCTACGAGCAGTACTTC.